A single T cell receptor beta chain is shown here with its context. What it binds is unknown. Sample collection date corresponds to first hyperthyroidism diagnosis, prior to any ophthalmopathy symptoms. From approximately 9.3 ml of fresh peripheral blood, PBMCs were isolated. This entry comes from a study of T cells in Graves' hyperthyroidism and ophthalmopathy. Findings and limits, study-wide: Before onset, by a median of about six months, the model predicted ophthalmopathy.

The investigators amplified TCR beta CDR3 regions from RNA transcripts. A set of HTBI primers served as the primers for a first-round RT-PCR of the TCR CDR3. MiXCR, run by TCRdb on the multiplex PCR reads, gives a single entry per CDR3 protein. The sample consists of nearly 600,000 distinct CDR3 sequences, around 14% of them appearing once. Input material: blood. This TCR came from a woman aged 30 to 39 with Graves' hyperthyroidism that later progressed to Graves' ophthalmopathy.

CDR3 sequence: CATSRDPGASTEAFF. The CDR3 DNA sequence: TGTGCCACCAGCAGAGACCCGGGGGCGAGTACTGAAGCTTTCTTT. The chain carries TRBV15 and TRBJ1-1; D is perhaps TRBD1 (6 bases). The CDR3 totals 15 residues. V lost 0 bases, J lost 5 bases, and 13 bases lay in between. In germline, CDR1 is LNHNV, CDR2 YYDKDF (reference sequence).